Each of the 24 T cell receptor beta chains below was sequenced from the same sample in a study of blood T cell repertoires in COVID-19. The repertoire was sequenced with immunoSEQ multiplex PCR; TCRdb's copy has only in-frame clones and lacks some. The sample shows 450,000 or so clones, 89% of them seen only once. The specimen sequenced was peripheral blood. Receptor source: a middle-aged woman with COVID-19, enrolled during active disease.

A note on this clone: The sample has other DNA sequences that encode this CDR3 too. This rearrangement joins TRBV28 to TRBJ1-2, with a weak D call TRBD1 (5 bases). The V end lost 8 bases, the J end lost 7 bases, and 11 bases lay between the germline ends. The length of the CDR3 is 11 residues. Germline V gene sequence: CDR1 MDHEN, CDR2 SYDVKM. The CDR3 DNA follows: TGTGCCAGCGGGACTGAAGGTGGCTACACCTTC. Its protein product is CASGTEGGYTF.

The rearrangement uses TRBV9 and TRBJ1-2; a weak D match, TRBD1 (5 bases). The length of the CDR3 is 19 residues. From germline, CDR1 is SGDLS and CDR2 YYNGEE. With 3 bases removed from V and 1 base from J, the gap between germline ends came to 25 bases. The CDR3 region is CASSAQSGEPTGGNYGYTF. CDR3 nucleotides: TGTGCCAGCAGCGCTCAATCGGGGGAACCTACGGGAGGTAACTATGGCTACACCTTC. The full variable domain, rest sourced from reference TRBV9 and TRBJ1-2, is DSGVTQTPKHLITATGQRVTLRCSPRSGDLSVYWYQQSLDQGLQFLIQYYNGEERAKGNILERFSAQQFPDLHSELNLSSLELGDSALYFCASSAQSGEPTGGNYGYTFGSGTRLTVV.

This chain connects TRBV19 to TRBJ1-4; 10 nucleotides match TRBD1. This CDR3 is built from 16 residues. V shed 4 bases and J 5 bases; nucleotides not matched to a gene: 7. The germline CDR1 and CDR2 sequences are LNHDA and SQIVND (reference sequence). CDR3 DNA sequence: TGTGCCAGTAGTACCCTTCCGGGACAGGGGAATGAAAAACTGTTTTTT. Protein: CASSTLPGQGNEKLFF.

The CDR3 region has the DNA TGCGCCAGCAGCCATGGCCTCGGGAAGGGGGTCTACAATGAGCAGTTCTTC. Translating gives CASSHGLGKGVYNEQFF. This rearrangement joins TRBV5-1 to TRBJ2-1; D may be TRBD1 (6 bases). From germline, CDR1 is SGHRS and CDR2 YFSETQ. The V end was cut by 4 bases, the J end by 3 bases, with 20 bases between. This CDR3 spans 17 amino acids. The variable domain in full, with the rest retrieved from reference TRBV5-1 and TRBJ2-1, is KAGVTQTPRYLIKTRGQQVTLSCSPISGHRSVSWYQQTPGQGLQFLFEYFSETQRNKGNFPGRFSGRQFSNSRSEMNVSTLELGDSALYLCASSHGLGKGVYNEQFFGPGTRLTVL.

The chain recombines TRBV3-1 (or the pseudogene TRBV3-2) with TRBJ2-2; D perhaps matches TRBD1 (6 bases). The germline V and J ends were trimmed by 7 bases and 2 bases, with 11 bases remaining between them. The length of the CDR3 is 14 residues. The germline V gene has CDR1 LGHDT and CDR2 YNNKEL (reference sequence). The CDR3 coding sequence is TGTGCCAGCACCGGGACACCTAACACCGGGGAGCTGTTTTTT. This gives the protein CASTGTPNTGELFF.

The V and J genes are TRBV4-1 and TRBJ1-6, with 9 positions matching TRBD1. CDR1 and CDR2 from the germline V gene are MGHRA and YSYEKL. V lost 2 bases, J lost 8 bases, and 7 bases stayed unmatched. CDR3 length: 16 amino acids. DNA of the CDR3: TGCGCCAGCAGCCAACCTCCGGGACAGGGCTATTCACCCCTCCACTTT. Amino acid sequence: CASSQPPGQGYSPLHF.

The chain links TRBV24-1 to TRBJ2-3; D may be TRBD2 (6 bases). The V end was cut by 2 bases, the J end by 2 bases, with 13 bases between. The CDR3 is made up of 16 amino acids. Germline values: CDR1 KGHDR, CDR2 SFDVKD. The CDR3 nucleotides are TGTGCCACCAGTGATTCCGGCGGGGCCTCCACAGATACGCAGTATTTT. Translation gives CATSDSGGASTDTQYF.

The chain uses TRBV14 and TRBJ1-1, with 7 bases matching TRBD1. This CDR3 region has 18 residues. Germline V gene data show CDR1 as SGHDN and CDR2 as FVKESK. J gave up 7 bases and V 0 bases, and 17 bases lay outside the gene matches. DNA of the CDR3: TGTGCCAGCAGCCAAGACCCTCTAGGGGGCAACGTAGTTGATGAAGCTTTCTTT. This gives the protein CASSQDPLGGNVVDEAFF.

The CDR3 nucleotides read TGTGCCAGCAGCTTATTGGGACAGGGGGCGCGGACTGAAGCTTTCTTT. It yields the protein CASSLLGQGARTEAFF. The chain couples TRBV11-2 to TRBJ1-1; 12 nucleotides agree with TRBD1. With V trimmed by 2 bases and J by 5 bases, 6 bases remained unmatched. Germline-derived CDR1 and CDR2 are SGHAT and FQNNGV. The CDR3 extends over 16 amino acids.

This rearrangement joins TRBV6-2 or TRBV6-3 to TRBJ1-6; 8 nucleotides match TRBD1. After removal of 4 bases from V and 10 bases from J, the junction contained 3 bases not matched to a gene. Germline assignment: CDR1 MNHEY and CDR2 SVGEGT. The CDR3 sequence is 13 residues long. DNA of the CDR3: TGTGCCAGCAGTTTGGACAGGGAGTCACCCCTCCACTTT. It yields the protein CASSLDRESPLHF.

The chain employs TRBV6-5 and TRBJ1-5, with no clear D. CDR1 is MNHEY and CDR2 is SVGAGI in the germline V gene. This CDR3 has 12 amino acids. Trimming left V 6 bases short and J 0 bases short, with 3 bases between. CDR3 nucleotide sequence: TGTGCCAGCAGACATAGCAATCAGCCCCAGCATTTT. Encoded protein: CASRHSNQPQHF.

The rearrangement links TRBV7-3 to TRBJ2-5, with 10 positions matching TRBD1. V dropped 4 bases and J dropped 9; count of bases not matched to a gene: 8. The CDR3 runs 14 residues. Germline loops: CDR1 SGHTA, CDR2 FQGTGA. In nucleotides, the CDR3 is TGTGCCAGCAGCTCGGGACAGGGGATGGTGGCCCAGTACTTC. It is translated as CASSSGQGMVAQYF.

The V and J genes are TRBV28 and TRBJ1-5; possibly TRBD1 for D (6 bases). V was clipped by 4 bases and J by 4 bases, with 17 bases between them. CDR1 and CDR2 (germline): MDHEN, SYDVKM. The CDR3 contains 16 residues. CDR3 bases: TGTGCCAGCAGTTCAGACCCCGGACAGCCTAATCAGCCCCAGCATTTT. Its protein product is CASSSDPGQPNQPQHF.

The chain recombines TRBV9 with TRBJ1-1; TRBD1 is a possible D gene (5 bases). Trimming removed 2 bases at V and 4 bases at J, with 12 bases between. Germline V CDR1 and CDR2: SGDLS, YYNGEE. CDR3 size: 14 residues. CDR3 in amino acids: CASSVRVWATEAFF. The CDR3 DNA is TGTGCCAGCAGCGTCAGGGTTTGGGCCACTGAAGCTTTCTTT.

In the case of this clone: It may be a read error: a sequence one base away is much more abundant. This chain connects TRBV12-1 to TRBJ1-6. TRBV12-1 is a recognized pseudogene. CDR3 length: 15 amino acids. The chain's CDR3 is CASSLGSSYNSPLHF. The CDR3 nucleotides are TGTGCCAGCAGCTTGGGGAGCTCCTATAATTCACCCCTCCACTTT.

The chain joins TRBV2 to TRBJ2-7; perhaps TRBD1 as D (6 bases). Germline-derived CDR1 and CDR2 are SNHLY and FYNNEI. Trimming cost V 2 bases and J 3 bases, with 11 bases left between them. This CDR3 is built from 14 residues. CDR3 sequence (DNA): TGTGCCAGCAGTGAAAGGGGGAATTACTACGAGCAGTACTTC. This gives the protein CASSERGNYYEQYF.

V and J are TRBV12-3 or TRBV12-4 and TRBJ2-7; 7 bases fit TRBD2. V gave up 6 bases and J gave up 3 bases; unmatched junction bases: 5. The CDR3 has 13 residues. The CDR3 is CASSRDYLYEQYF. CDR3 coding DNA: TGTGCCAGCAGCCGGGACTACCTCTACGAGCAGTACTTC.

The V gene is TRBV6-5, the J gene TRBJ2-7; D might be TRBD1 (5 bases). Germline values: CDR1 MNHEY, CDR2 SVGAGI. V gave up 4 bases and J gave up 0 bases, with 10 bases separating them. The CDR3 runs 14 residues. The CDR3 sequence: CASSFLRGSYEQYF. As DNA, the CDR3 is TGTGCCAGCAGTTTCCTTAGGGGCTCCTACGAGCAGTACTTC.

The chain couples TRBV7-6 to TRBJ2-7; D unclear. V lost 1 base and J lost 0, with 10 bases in between. This CDR3 region has 15 residues. In germline, CDR1 is SGHVS, CDR2 FNYEAQ. The CDR3 reads CASSLVGRSSYEQYF. The CDR3 bases are TGTGCCAGCAGCTTAGTTGGTCGGAGCTCCTACGAGCAGTACTTC. The complete variable domain, with remaining parts taken from reference TRBV7-6 and TRBJ2-7, reads GAGVSQSPRYKVTKRGQDVALRCDPISGHVSLYWYRQALGQGPEFLTYFNYEAQQDKSGLPNDRFSAERPEGSISTLTIQRTEQRDSAMYRCASSLVGRSSYEQYFGPGTRLTVT.

This chain links TRBV11-2 with TRBJ1-4; D perhaps matches TRBD1 (6 bases). Germline V lookup: CDR1 SGHAT, CDR2 FQNNGV. This CDR3 comprises 18 residues. The V and J ends lost 3 bases and 0 bases respectively, with 17 bases between them. The CDR3 region is CASSFLGHNSATNEKLFF. Written as DNA, the CDR3 is TGTGCCAGCAGCTTTCTGGGACACAACTCTGCAACTAATGAAAAACTGTTTTTT.

This clone was observed once. This CDR3 is CASSPWTGGYTEAFF. In nucleotides, the CDR3 is TGTGCCAGCAGCCCCTGGACAGGGGGCTACACTGAAGCTTTCTTT. The J gene is TRBJ1-1, the V gene TRBV5-5; 11 bases line up with TRBD1. The V and J ends lost 4 bases and 3 bases, in that order; junction bases with no gene match: 5. The germline gives CDR1 SGHKS, CDR2 YYEKEE (reference sequence). The CDR3 runs to 15 residues.

The J gene is TRBJ2-1, the V gene TRBV19; 8 bases map to TRBD1. Germline-derived CDR1 and CDR2 are LNHDA and SQIVND (reference sequence). The CDR3 loop spans 13 amino acids. Trimming at V came to 5 bases and at J to 7 bases, leaving 4 bases not matched to a gene. The CDR3 reads CASSPRQGNEQFF. In DNA, the CDR3 is TGTGCCAGTAGTCCCCGACAGGGGAATGAGCAGTTCTTC.

As regards this clone: Other DNA sequences in this specimen translate into the identical CDR3. The chain carries TRBV12-3 or TRBV12-4 and TRBJ1-6, with D tentatively TRBD1 (6 bases). This CDR3 has 13 residues. The V end lost 6 bases, the J end lost 7 bases, and 10 bases lay between the germline ends. The CDR3 is CASRLTGNSPLHF. CDR3 in DNA: TGTGCCAGCAGGCTCACAGGGAATTCACCCCTCCACTTT.

The chain links TRBV4-3 to TRBJ1-3, with D possibly being TRBD1 (5 bases). The V end lost 0 bases, the J end lost 0 bases, and 9 bases lay between the germline ends. Germline CDR1 and CDR2: LGHNA and YSLEER. The CDR3 is 16 amino acids. The CDR3 nucleotides are TGCGCCAGCAGCCAAGATAGGACATCCTCTGGAAACACCATATATTTT. Protein: CASSQDRTSSGNTIYF.